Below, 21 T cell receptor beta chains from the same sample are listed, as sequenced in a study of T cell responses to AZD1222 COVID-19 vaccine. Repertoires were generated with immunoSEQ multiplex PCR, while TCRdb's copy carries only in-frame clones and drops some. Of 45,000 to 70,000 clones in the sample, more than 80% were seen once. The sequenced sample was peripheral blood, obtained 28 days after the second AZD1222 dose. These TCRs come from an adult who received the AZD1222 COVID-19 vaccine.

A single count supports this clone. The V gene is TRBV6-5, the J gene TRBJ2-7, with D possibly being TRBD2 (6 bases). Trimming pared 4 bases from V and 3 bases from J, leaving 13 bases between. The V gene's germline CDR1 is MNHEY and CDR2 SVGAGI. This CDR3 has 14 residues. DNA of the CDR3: TGTGCCAGCAGTTTAGACGGGAGCGGCTACGAGCAGTACTTC. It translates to CASSLDGSGYEQYF.

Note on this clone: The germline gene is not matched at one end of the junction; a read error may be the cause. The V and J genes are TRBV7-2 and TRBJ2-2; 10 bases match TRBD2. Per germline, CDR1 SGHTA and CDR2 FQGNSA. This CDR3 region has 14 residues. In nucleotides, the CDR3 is TGTGCCAGCAGCCTAGCGGGGGTAGCCGGGGAGCTGTTTTTT. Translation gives CASSLAGVAGELFF.

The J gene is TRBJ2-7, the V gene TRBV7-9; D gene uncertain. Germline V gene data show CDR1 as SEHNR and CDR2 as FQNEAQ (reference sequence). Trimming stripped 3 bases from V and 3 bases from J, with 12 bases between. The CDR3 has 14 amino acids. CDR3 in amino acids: CASSLGNRVYEQYF. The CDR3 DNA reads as TGTGCCAGCAGCTTGGGGAATCGCGTCTACGAGCAGTACTTC.

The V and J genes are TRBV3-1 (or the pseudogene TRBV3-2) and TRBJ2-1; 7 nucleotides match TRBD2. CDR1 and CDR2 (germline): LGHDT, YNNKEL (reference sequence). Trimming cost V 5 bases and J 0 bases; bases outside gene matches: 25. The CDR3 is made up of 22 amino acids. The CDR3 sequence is CASSSKVSSGLVPPSSYNEQFF. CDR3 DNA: TGTGCCAGCAGCTCCAAGGTTAGCAGCGGACTAGTACCCCCCTCCTCCTACAATGAGCAGTTCTTC.

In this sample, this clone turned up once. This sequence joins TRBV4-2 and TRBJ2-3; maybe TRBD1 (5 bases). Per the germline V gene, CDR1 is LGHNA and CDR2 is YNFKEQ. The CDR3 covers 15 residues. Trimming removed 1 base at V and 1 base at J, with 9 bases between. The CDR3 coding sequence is TGTGCCAGCAGCCAAGTCACAGGCCGCACAGATACGCAGTATTTT. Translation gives CASSQVTGRTDTQYF.

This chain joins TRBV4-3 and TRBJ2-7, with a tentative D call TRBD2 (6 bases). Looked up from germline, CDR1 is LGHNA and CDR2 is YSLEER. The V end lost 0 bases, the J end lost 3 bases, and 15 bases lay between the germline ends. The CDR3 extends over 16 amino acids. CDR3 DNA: TGCGCCAGCAGCCAAGATGAGGCTAGCGCCTACTACGAGCAGTACTTC. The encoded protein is CASSQDEASAYYEQYF.

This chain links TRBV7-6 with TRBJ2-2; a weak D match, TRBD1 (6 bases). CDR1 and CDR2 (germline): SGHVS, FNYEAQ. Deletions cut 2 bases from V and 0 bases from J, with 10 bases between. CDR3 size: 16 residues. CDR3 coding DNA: TGTGCCAGCAGCTTATTTGGGACATCGAACACCGGGGAGCTGTTTTTT. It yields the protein CASSLFGTSNTGELFF.

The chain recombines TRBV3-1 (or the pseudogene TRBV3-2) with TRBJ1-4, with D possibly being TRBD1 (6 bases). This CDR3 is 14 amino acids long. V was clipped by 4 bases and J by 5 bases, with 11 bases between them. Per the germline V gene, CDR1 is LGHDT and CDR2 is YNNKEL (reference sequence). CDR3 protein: CASSLRDTNEKLFF. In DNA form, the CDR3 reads TGTGCCAGCAGCCTACGGGACACAAATGAAAAACTGTTTTTT.

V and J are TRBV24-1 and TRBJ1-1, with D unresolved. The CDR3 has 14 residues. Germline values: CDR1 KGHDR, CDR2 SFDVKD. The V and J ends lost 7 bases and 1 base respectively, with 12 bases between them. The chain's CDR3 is CATSPGPRNTEAFF. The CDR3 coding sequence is TGTGCCACCAGCCCTGGACCGAGGAACACTGAAGCTTTCTTT.

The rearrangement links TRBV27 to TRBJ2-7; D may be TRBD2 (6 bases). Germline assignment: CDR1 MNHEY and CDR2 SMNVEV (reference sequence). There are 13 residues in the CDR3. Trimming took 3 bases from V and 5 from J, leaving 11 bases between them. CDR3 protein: CASSFQWGDEQYF. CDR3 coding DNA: TGTGCCAGCAGTTTCCAATGGGGGGACGAGCAGTACTTC.

CDR3 coding DNA: TGTGCCAGCAGTGAACGGCTAGCGGGGCTCTCCTACGAGCAGTACTTC. The encoded protein is CASSERLAGLSYEQYF. The J gene is TRBJ2-7, the V gene TRBV2; 9 positions match TRBD2. CDR1 and CDR2 from the germline V gene are SNHLY and FYNNEI. This CDR3 is built from 16 residues. V gave up 2 bases and J gave up 0 bases; unmatched junction bases: 5.

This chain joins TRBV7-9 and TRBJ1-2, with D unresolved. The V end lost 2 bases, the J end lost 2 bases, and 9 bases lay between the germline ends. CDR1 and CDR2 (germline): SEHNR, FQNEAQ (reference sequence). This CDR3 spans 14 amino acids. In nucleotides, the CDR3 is TGTGCCAGCAGCTTATTCGCCGTGAACTATGGCTACACCTTC. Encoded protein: CASSLFAVNYGYTF.

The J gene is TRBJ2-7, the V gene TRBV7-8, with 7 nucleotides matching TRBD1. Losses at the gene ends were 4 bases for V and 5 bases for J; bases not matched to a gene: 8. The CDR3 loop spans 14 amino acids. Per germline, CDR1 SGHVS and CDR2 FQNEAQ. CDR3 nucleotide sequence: TGTGCCAGCAGCTCGACAGGGCTGTCGGACGAGCAGTACTTC. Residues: CASSSTGLSDEQYF.

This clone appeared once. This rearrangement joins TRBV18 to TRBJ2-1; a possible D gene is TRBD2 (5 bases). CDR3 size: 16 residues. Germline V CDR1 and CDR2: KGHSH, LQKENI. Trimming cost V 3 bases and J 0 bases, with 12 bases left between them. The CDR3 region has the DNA TGTGCCAGCTCACCGCCCGGAGGACTCTCCTACAATGAGCAGTTCTTC. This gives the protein CASSPPGGLSYNEQFF. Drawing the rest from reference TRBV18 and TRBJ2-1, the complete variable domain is NAGVMQNPRHLVRRRGQEARLRCSPMKGHSHVYWYRQLPEEGLKFMVYLQKENIIDESGMPKERFSAEFPKEGPSILRIQQVVRGDSAAYFCASSPPGGLSYNEQFFGPGTRLTVL.

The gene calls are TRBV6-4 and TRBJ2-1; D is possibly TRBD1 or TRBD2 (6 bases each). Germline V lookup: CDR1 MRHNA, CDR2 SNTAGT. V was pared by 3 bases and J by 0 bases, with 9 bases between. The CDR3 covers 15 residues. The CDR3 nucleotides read TGTGCCAGCAGTGAGAGGGGGGACTCCTACAATGAGCAGTTCTTC. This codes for CASSERGDSYNEQFF.

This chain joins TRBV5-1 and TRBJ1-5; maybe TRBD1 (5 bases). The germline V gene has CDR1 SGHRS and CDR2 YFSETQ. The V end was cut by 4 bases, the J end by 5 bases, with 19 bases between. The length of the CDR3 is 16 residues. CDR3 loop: CASSPEAWTPDQPQHF. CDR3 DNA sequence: TGCGCCAGCAGCCCGGAGGCATGGACACCGGATCAGCCCCAGCATTTT.

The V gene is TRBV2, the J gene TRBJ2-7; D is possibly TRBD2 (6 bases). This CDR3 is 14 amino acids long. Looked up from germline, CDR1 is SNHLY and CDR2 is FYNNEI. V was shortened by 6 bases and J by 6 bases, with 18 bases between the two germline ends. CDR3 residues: CASRAGGDRVEQYF. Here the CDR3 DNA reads TGTGCCAGCAGAGCCGGGGGAGATCGTGTCGAGCAGTACTTC. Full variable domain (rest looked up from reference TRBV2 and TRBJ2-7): EPEVTQTPSHQVTQMGQEVILRCVPISNHLYFYWYRQILGQKVEFLVSFYNNEISEKSEIFDDQFSVERPDGSNFTLKIRSTKLEDSAMYFCASRAGGDRVEQYFGPGTRLTVT.

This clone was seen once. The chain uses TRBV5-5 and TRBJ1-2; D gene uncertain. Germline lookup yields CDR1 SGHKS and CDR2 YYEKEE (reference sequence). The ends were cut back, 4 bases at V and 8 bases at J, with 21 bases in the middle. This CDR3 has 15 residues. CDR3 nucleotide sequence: TGTGCCAGCAGCCCGGACCCAGGCAGCCCCAGAGGCTACACCTTC. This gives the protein CASSPDPGSPRGYTF.

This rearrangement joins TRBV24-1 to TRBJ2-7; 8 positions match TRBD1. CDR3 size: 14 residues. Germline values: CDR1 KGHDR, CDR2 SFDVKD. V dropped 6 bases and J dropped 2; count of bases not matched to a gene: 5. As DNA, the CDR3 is TGTGCCACCAGTCCCGGGACAGGTCCCTACGAGCAGTACTTC. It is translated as CATSPGTGPYEQYF.

The CDR3 coding sequence is TGTGCCAGCAGCTTTCCACCCGGGGAGCTGTTTTTT. It translates to CASSFPPGELFF. The chain uses TRBV7-3 and TRBJ2-2; no firm D call. V lost 3 bases and J lost 6, with 5 bases in between. Germline lookup yields CDR1 SGHTA and CDR2 FQGTGA. The CDR3 length is 12 residues.

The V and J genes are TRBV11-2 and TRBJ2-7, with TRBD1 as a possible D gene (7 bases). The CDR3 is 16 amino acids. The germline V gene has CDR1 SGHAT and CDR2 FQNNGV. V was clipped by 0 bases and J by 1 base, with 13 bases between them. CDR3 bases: TGTGCCAGCAGCTTAGAAGGGCAGGGGGGTTCCTACGAGCAGTACTTC. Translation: CASSLEGQGGSYEQYF. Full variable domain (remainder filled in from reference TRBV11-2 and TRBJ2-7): EAGVAQSPRYKIIEKRQSVAFWCNPISGHATLYWYQQILGQGPKLLIQFQNNGVVDDSQLPKDRFSAERLKGVDSTLKIQPAKLEDSAVYLCASSLEGQGGSYEQYFGPGTRLTVT.